The clone carrying this T cell receptor (beta chain) was counted at least ten times. The data were taken from a study of neurological immune-mediated disorders. CDR1 is LNHNV, CDR2 YYDKDF, per germline (reference sequence). V was trimmed by 4 bases and J by 4 bases, leaving 11 bases between them. The CDR3 consists of 14 residues. The method for making cDNA was 5'RACE, and it used 10-nucleotide random UMIs. TCRdb re-derived calls from the 5' RACE reads in MiXCR, one entry per CDR3 protein. Of roughly 62,000 distinct CDR3 sequences in the sample, 3% to 4% were seen once. This clonotype was obtained from a woman aged 50 to 60 with multiple sclerosis. V and J are TRBV15 and TRBJ1-3; D not resolved. Sequenced sample: PBMCs. The CDR3 DNA is TGTGCCACCAGCACCCAAGGGCCAGGAAACACCATATATTTT. Translating it yields CATSTQGPGNTIYF.